This T cell receptor beta chain was observed in a study of human T cells and chemical hapten exposure. Documented time point: patch test 1, 2 weeks after DPC sensitization. Treatment meaning: therapeutic diphenylcyclopropenone sensitization with weekly scalp DPC. Using its own MiXCR run on the RACE reads, TCRdb lists one record per CDR3 protein. The sample shows fewer than 100,000 distinct CDR3 sequences, approximately 12% of them seen only once. This clonotype occurred a few times. With V trimmed by 4 bases and J by 8 bases, 9 bases remained unmatched. The CDR3 is 17 amino acids. From germline, CDR1 is SGHAT and CDR2 FQNNGV.

The material sequenced was whole blood, taken in connection with sensitization to the hapten diphenylcyclopropenone (DPC). J is TRBJ2-1 and V is TRBV11-2; 15 positions match TRBD2. The receptor's source is a woman in her fifties or sixties with alopecia areata. Some clones in this sample may be carry-over from other donors' samples. The CDR3 DNA follows: TGTGCCAGCAGCTATTCCTGGACTAGCGGGGGGGCAGATGAGCAGTTCTTC. This sequence encodes CASSYSWTSGGADEQFF.